A single sample gave rise to the 28 T cell receptor beta chains below, sequenced in a study of OX40 agonist ivuxolimab in advanced cancers. Data came from immunoSEQ multiplex PCR; TCRdb stores just in-frame clones and leaves some out. The sample holds tens of thousands of clones; about 86% are singletons and the top ten take about 25%. Sequenced material: CD4+ or CD8+ T cells sorted from blood, taken in a trial of the OX40 agonist ivuxolimab. These receptors all come from an adult with an advanced solid tumor such as melanoma, head and neck, liver or kidney cancer.

V is TRBV5-1 and J is TRBJ2-7; 10 bases align to TRBD1. The junction had 5 bases not matched to a gene; V was cut back by 4 bases and J by 4 bases. Germline V gives CDR1 SGHRS, CDR2 YFSETQ. This CDR3 region has 14 residues. The DNA for the CDR3 is TGCGCCAGCAGCCGGGGACAGGGGACGTACGAGCAGTACTTC. Translated, it gives CASSRGQGTYEQYF.

The chain couples TRBV7-3 to TRBJ2-5, with TRBD2 identical over 9 bases. CDR3 length: 17 residues. V was pared by 5 bases and J by 0 bases, with 10 bases of the junction left unmatched. CDR1 and CDR2 (germline): SGHTA, FQGTGA. CDR3 nucleotides: TGTGCCAGCAGCCCGGGACTAGCCGTCACCTACCAAGAGACCCAGTACTTC. This encodes CASSPGLAVTYQETQYF.

The CDR3, as DNA: TGTGCCGGTGGGGGGGTTGGATCACCCCTCCACTTT. This translates into CAGGGVGSPLHF. The rearrangement uses TRBV4-2 and TRBJ1-6; D is perhaps TRBD1 (5 bases). V shed 11 bases and J shed 10 bases, with 15 bases lying between them. CDR3 length: 12 residues. Germline lookup yields CDR1 LGHNA and CDR2 YNFKEQ.

This chain links TRBV9 with TRBJ2-3, with TRBD1 identical over 9 bases. The germline gives CDR1 SGDLS, CDR2 YYNGEE. The ends lost 2 bases at V and 7 bases at J; junction bases unmatched: 8. The CDR3 sequence is 15 residues long. DNA for the CDR3: TGTGCCAGCAGCGTCGCCGGGACAGGGATTAATACGCAGTATTTT. This translates into CASSVAGTGINTQYF.

This clone was observed once. This chain uses TRBV7-9 with TRBJ2-2; D might be TRBD1 or TRBD2, each matching 5 bases. CDR1 and CDR2 from the germline V gene are SEHNR and FQNEAQ (reference sequence). The V end lost 2 bases, the J end lost 5 bases, and 18 bases lay between the germline ends. The CDR3 covers 17 residues. The CDR3 DNA reads as TGTGCCAGCAGCTTAATAGTGGCGGCAGGGAGAACCGGGGAGCTGTTTTTT. Its protein is CASSLIVAAGRTGELFF.

This clone has a handful of counts. The chain combines TRBV9 with TRBJ2-2; D remains ambiguous. V was pared by 0 bases and J by 0 bases, with 6 bases between. Germline V gene data show CDR1 as SGDLS and CDR2 as YYNGEE. The CDR3 is made up of 15 amino acids. The DNA of the CDR3 is TGTGCCAGCAGCGTAGGACGGGCGAACACCGGGGAGCTGTTTTTT. Amino acid sequence: CASSVGRANTGELFF.

This clone is a singleton in its sample. The V call is TRBV5-6, the J call TRBJ2-7; perhaps TRBD1 as D (5 bases). V gave up 4 bases and J gave up 3 bases, with 17 bases separating them. Germline loops: CDR1 SGHDT, CDR2 YYEEEE. The CDR3 length is 15 residues. This chain's CDR3 is CASSGAAGPFYEQYF. CDR3 sequence (DNA): TGTGCCAGCAGCGGGGCGGCAGGGCCATTCTACGAGCAGTACTTC. Full variable domain (outside the CDR3, taken from reference TRBV5-6 and TRBJ2-7): DAGVTQSPTHLIKTRGQQVTLRCSPKSGHDTVSWYQQALGQGPQFIFQYYEEEERQRGNFPDRFSGHQFPNYSSELNVNALLLGDSALYLCASSGAAGPFYEQYFGPGTRLTVT.

This chain joins TRBV28 and TRBJ2-2; D unclear. The CDR3 runs 13 residues. The ends were cut back, 2 bases at V and 6 bases at J, with 7 bases in the middle. The germline V gene has CDR1 MDHEN and CDR2 SYDVKM. The CDR3 region has the DNA TGTGCCAGCAGTTTACGGGCGGCCGGGGAGCTGTTTTTT. Its protein is CASSLRAAGELFF.

The chain recombines TRBV27 with TRBJ2-2; no clear D. V lost 1 base and J 6 bases, leaving 6 bases between the germline ends. The CDR3 sequence is 13 residues long. The germline CDR1 and CDR2 sequences are MNHEY and SMNVEV (reference sequence). The CDR3 DNA reads TGTGCCAGCAGTTTATTCGTAGCCGGGGAGCTGTTTTTT. Protein sequence: CASSLFVAGELFF.

This clone has just one count. The J gene is TRBJ2-2, the V gene TRBV27; D call uncertain. V gave up 0 bases and J gave up 5 bases, with 10 bases separating them. In germline, CDR1 is MNHEY, CDR2 SMNVEV (reference sequence). The CDR3 is 15 amino acids. CDR3 in DNA: TGTGCCAGCAGTTTATCCGAGACCGGGACCGGGGAGCTGTTTTTT. This translates into CASSLSETGTGELFF.

V gene TRBV28 combines with J gene TRBJ1-6; D gene uncertain. Germline V gene sequence: CDR1 MDHEN, CDR2 SYDVKM. Trimming took 3 bases from V and 9 from J, leaving 9 bases between them. The CDR3 is 13 residues long. The CDR3 coding sequence is TGTGCCAGCAGTTTGGGTTCAACTTCACCCCTCCACTTT. Its protein product is CASSLGSTSPLHF.

The rearrangement joins TRBV2 to TRBJ2-3; D assignment may be TRBD1 or TRBD2 (5 bases each). Trimming took off 1 base at V and 4 bases at J, with 9 bases between the two ends. Germline lookup yields CDR1 SNHLY and CDR2 FYNNEI. The CDR3 has 14 residues. CDR3 residues: CASSEGGSPDTQYF. The CDR3 DNA sequence: TGTGCCAGCAGTGAAGGGGGGAGCCCAGATACGCAGTATTTT.

This rearrangement joins TRBV2 to TRBJ1-2; D unclear. CDR3 length: 11 amino acids. Germline V gene data show CDR1 as SNHLY and CDR2 as FYNNEI. The V gene lost 8 bases and the J gene lost 8 bases, with 12 bases spanning the gap. The CDR3 spells CASSGDRGYTF. Here the CDR3 DNA reads TGTGCCAGCTCCGGGGATAGGGGCTACACCTTC.

The chain has TRBV28 and TRBJ1-1; D gene uncertain. The germline gives CDR1 MDHEN, CDR2 SYDVKM. CDR3 size: 13 residues. V was clipped by 2 bases and J by 4 bases, with 8 bases between them. CDR3 loop: CASSLGGATEAFF. The CDR3 coding sequence is TGTGCCAGCAGTTTAGGAGGAGCCACTGAAGCTTTCTTT.

The CDR3 DNA reads TGTGCCAGCAGCTTGGGACTAGCGAATGAGCAGTTCTTC. Translated: CASSLGLANEQFF. The chain joins TRBV7-3 to TRBJ2-1; 10 bases map to TRBD2. The CDR3 length is 13 residues. V lost 3 bases and J lost 7; bases outside the gene matches: 0. Germline CDR1 reads SGHTA; CDR2 reads FQGTGA.

As to this clone: In the same sample, other DNA sequences code for this CDR3. The chain couples TRBV27 to TRBJ2-1, with D tentatively TRBD2 (7 bases). The CDR3 runs 12 residues. CDR1 MNHEY and CDR2 SMNVEV come from the germline V gene (reference sequence). V was clipped by 9 bases and J by 4 bases, with 10 bases between them. CDR3 amino acids: CASRGGYNEQFF. The CDR3 DNA is TGTGCCAGTAGGGGGGGGTACAATGAGCAGTTCTTC.

The chain carries TRBV27 and TRBJ1-4; D remains unclear. Germline CDR1 reads MNHEY; CDR2 reads SMNVEV (reference sequence). CDR3 length: 16 amino acids. V was pared by 0 bases and J by 7 bases, with 15 bases between. The CDR3 DNA sequence: TGTGCCAGCAGTTTATCGGTAGCGGGGTTGCGTGAAAAACTGTTTTTT. This sequence encodes CASSLSVAGLREKLFF.

The chain employs TRBV7-9 and TRBJ1-5, with 7 nucleotides matching TRBD1. The germline V gene encodes CDR1 SEHNR and CDR2 FQNEAQ (reference sequence). The CDR3 consists of 15 residues. Trimming cost V 5 bases and J 0 bases; bases outside gene matches: 4. CDR3 nucleotides: TGTGCCAGCAGCGCGGGGACAGATAGCAATCAGCCCCAGCATTTT. The encoded protein is CASSAGTDSNQPQHF.

The chain recombines TRBV15 with TRBJ2-1; D not resolved. The germline V gene has CDR1 LNHNV and CDR2 YYDKDF (reference sequence). CDR3 size: 11 residues. V lost 10 bases and J lost 4, with 8 bases in between. The CDR3 is CAIGIYNEQFF. The CDR3 bases are TGTGCCATTGGAATATACAATGAGCAGTTCTTC.

The V gene is TRBV6-6, the J gene TRBJ2-7, with D perhaps TRBD1 or TRBD2 (5 bases each). The CDR3 covers 15 residues. Germline V CDR1 and CDR2: MNHNY, SVGAGI (reference sequence). Between the trimmed V and J ends, which lost 4 bases and 4 bases, there was a span of 17 bases. CDR3 sequence reads: CASSSGEGLNYEQYF. The DNA for the CDR3 is TGTGCCAGCAGTTCCGGTGAGGGGCTAAATTACGAGCAGTACTTC.

This clone was counted only a few times. CDR3 sequence: CASSSGQGILEQYF. The CDR3 coding sequence is TGTGCCAGCAGCTCGGGACAGGGAATCTTAGAGCAGTACTTC. V is TRBV7-9 and J is TRBJ2-7; TRBD1 matches 9 bases. CDR3 length: 14 amino acids. Germline V gives CDR1 SEHNR, CDR2 FQNEAQ (reference sequence). Trimming at V came to 4 bases and at J to 7 bases, leaving 8 bases not matched to a gene.

This CDR3 reads CASSLKTREETQYF. DNA of the CDR3: TGTGCCAGCAGCTTAAAGACCCGAGAAGAGACCCAGTACTTC. V gene TRBV11-2 combines with J gene TRBJ2-5, with D unclear. Per the germline V gene, CDR1 is SGHAT and CDR2 is FQNNGV. The CDR3 is 14 amino acids. V lost 2 bases, J lost 3 bases, and 10 bases lay in between.

This chain connects TRBV27 to TRBJ1-6; unclear D gene. With 6 bases removed from V and 7 bases from J, the gap between germline ends came to 7 bases. The CDR3 spans 12 residues. CDR1 MNHEY and CDR2 SMNVEV come from the germline V gene (reference sequence). This CDR3 reads CASSLGNSPLHF. The CDR3 region has the DNA TGTGCCAGCAGCCTGGGGAATTCACCCCTCCACTTT.

The chain links TRBV10-1 to TRBJ1-1; 7 bases align to TRBD1. Germline CDR1 WNHNN, CDR2 SYGVQD (reference sequence). The V and J ends lost 2 bases and 8 bases, in that order; junction bases with no gene match: 5. The CDR3 contains 13 residues. The CDR3 nucleotides read TGCGCCAGCAGTGAGACCCAGGACAGGGAAGCTTTCTTT. Encoded protein: CASSETQDREAFF.

The chain couples TRBV27 to TRBJ2-1; 8 nucleotides agree with TRBD2. The germline V gene has CDR1 MNHEY and CDR2 SMNVEV (reference sequence). This CDR3 comprises 12 residues. Losses at the gene ends were 3 bases for V and 10 bases for J; bases not matched to a gene: 2. CDR3 sequence reads: CASSFRGGEQFF. The CDR3 nucleotides read TGTGCCAGCAGTTTCCGGGGGGGGGAGCAGTTCTTC.

This chain uses TRBV6-6 with TRBJ2-7; a weak D match, TRBD1 (5 bases). This CDR3 is built from 11 residues. V was clipped by 2 bases and J by 6 bases, with 5 bases between them. CDR1 is MNHNY and CDR2 is SVGAGI in the germline V gene (reference sequence). The CDR3 sequence: CASSYGAEQYF. The CDR3 DNA follows: TGTGCCAGCAGTTACGGGGCCGAGCAGTACTTC.

The rearrangement joins TRBV7-6 to TRBJ2-5; D is ambiguous. From germline, CDR1 is SGHVS and CDR2 FNYEAQ. The CDR3 is made up of 14 amino acids. Deletions cut 2 bases from V and 5 bases from J, with 12 bases between. CDR3 loop: CASSLLPNGETQYF. Written as DNA, the CDR3 is TGTGCCAGCAGCTTACTACCGAATGGGGAGACCCAGTACTTC.

V gene TRBV4-2 combines with J gene TRBJ2-1; a weak D match, TRBD2 (5 bases). The CDR3 is made up of 15 amino acids. In germline, CDR1 is LGHNA, CDR2 YNFKEQ. V was pared by 1 base and J by 7 bases, with 14 bases between. The CDR3 DNA is TGTGCCAGCAGCCAAGGGCTAGCATATAGGAATGAGCAGTTCTTC. Translation gives CASSQGLAYRNEQFF.